This T cell receptor beta chain comes out of a study of identical twins. V lost 2 bases and J lost 7, with 11 bases in between. The CDR3 has 13 amino acids. Germline V CDR1 and CDR2: MNHEY, SVGAGI. A single count supports this clonotype. MiXCR, run by TCRdb on the 5' RACE reads, gives a single entry per CDR3 protein. The data hold roughly 720,000 distinct CDR3 sequences, with 18% observed a single time. Another study also made use of these data, one on T cells expressing NK-cell markers.

This TCR derives from a woman aged 18-29 years in good health. The sequenced sample was PBMCs. J is TRBJ1-1 and V is TRBV6-5; a possible D gene is TRBD1 (5 bases). In DNA form, the CDR3 reads TGTGCCAGCAGTTACGCACCGGGACTTGAAGCTTTCTTT. Its protein product is CASSYAPGLEAFF.